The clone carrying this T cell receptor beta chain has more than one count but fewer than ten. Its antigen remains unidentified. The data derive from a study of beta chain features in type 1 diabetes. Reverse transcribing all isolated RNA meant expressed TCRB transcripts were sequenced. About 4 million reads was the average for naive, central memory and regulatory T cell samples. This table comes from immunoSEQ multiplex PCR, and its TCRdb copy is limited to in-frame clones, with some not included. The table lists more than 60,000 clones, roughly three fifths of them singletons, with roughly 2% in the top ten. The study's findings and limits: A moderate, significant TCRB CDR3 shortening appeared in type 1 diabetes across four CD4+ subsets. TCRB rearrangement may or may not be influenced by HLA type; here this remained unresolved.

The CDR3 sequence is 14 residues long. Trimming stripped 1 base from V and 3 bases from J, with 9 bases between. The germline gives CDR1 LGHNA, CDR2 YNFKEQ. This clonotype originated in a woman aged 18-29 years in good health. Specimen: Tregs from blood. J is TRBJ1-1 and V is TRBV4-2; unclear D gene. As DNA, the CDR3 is TGTGCCAGCAGCCAAGGACGAAGCGACACTGAAGCTTTCTTT. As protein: CASSQGRSDTEAFF.